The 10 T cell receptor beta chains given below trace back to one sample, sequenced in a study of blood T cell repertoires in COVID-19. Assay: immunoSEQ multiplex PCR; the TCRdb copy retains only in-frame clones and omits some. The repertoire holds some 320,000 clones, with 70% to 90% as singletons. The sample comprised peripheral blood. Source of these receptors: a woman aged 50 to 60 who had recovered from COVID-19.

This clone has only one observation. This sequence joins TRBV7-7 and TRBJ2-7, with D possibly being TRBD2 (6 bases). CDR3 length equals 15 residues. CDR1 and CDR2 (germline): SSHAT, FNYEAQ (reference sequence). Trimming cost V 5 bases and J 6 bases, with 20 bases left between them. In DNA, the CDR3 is TGTGCCAGCAGCCCCCGGGCCGGGGAGGTCGGCGAGCAGTACTTC. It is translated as CASSPRAGEVGEQYF.

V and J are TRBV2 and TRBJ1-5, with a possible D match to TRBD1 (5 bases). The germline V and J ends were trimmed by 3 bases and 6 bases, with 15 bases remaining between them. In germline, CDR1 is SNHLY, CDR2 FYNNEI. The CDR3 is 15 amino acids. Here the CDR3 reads CASSERTGVGQPQHF. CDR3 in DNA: TGTGCCAGCAGTGAGCGGACGGGGGTGGGTCAGCCCCAGCATTTT. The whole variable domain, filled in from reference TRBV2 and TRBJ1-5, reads EPEVTQTPSHQVTQMGQEVILRCVPISNHLYFYWYRQILGQKVEFLVSFYNNEISEKSEIFDDQFSVERPDGSNFTLKIRSTKLEDSAMYFCASSERTGVGQPQHFGDGTRLSIL.

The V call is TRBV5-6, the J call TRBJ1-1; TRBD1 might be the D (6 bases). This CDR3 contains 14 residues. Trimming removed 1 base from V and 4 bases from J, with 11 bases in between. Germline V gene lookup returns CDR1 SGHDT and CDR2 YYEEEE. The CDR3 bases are TGTGCCAGCAGCTTGAGAAGGGGGATCACTGAAGCTTTCTTT. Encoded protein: CASSLRRGITEAFF.

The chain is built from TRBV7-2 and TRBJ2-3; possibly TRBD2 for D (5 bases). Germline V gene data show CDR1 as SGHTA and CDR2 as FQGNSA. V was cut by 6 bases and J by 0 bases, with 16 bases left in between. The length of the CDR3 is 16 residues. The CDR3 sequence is CASRGARVRSTDTQYF. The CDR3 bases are TGTGCCAGCAGGGGTGCGAGGGTCCGGAGCACAGATACGCAGTATTTT. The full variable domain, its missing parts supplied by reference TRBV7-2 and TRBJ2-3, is GAGVSQSPSNKVTEKGKDVELRCDPISGHTALYWYRQSLGQGLEFLIYFQGNSAPDKSGLPSDRFSAERTGGSVSTLTIQRTQQEDSAVYLCASRGARVRSTDTQYFGPGTRLTVL.

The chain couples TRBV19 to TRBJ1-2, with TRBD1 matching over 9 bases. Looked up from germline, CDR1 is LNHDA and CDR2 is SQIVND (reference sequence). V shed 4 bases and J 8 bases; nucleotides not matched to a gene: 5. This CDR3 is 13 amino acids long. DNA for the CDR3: TGTGCCAGTAGTAGGACAGGGGCAAGCGGCTACACCTTC. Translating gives CASSRTGASGYTF.

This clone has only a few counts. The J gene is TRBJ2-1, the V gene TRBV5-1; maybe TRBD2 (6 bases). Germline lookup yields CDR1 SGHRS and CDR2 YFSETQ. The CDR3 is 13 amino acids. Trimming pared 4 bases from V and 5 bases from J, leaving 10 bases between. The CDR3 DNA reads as TGCGCCAGCAGCGTGACTAGTAACAATGAGCAGTTCTTC. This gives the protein CASSVTSNNEQFF.

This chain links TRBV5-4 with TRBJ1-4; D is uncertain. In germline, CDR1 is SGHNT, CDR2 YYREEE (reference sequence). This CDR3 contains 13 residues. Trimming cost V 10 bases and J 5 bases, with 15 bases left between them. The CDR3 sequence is CASQLGVNEKLFF. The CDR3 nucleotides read TGTGCCTCCCAGCTGGGCGTCAATGAAAAACTGTTTTTT. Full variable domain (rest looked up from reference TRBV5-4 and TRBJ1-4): ETGVTQSPTHLIKTRGQQVTLRCSSQSGHNTVSWYQQALGQGPQFIFQYYREEENGRGNFPPRFSGLQFPNYSSELNVNALELDDSALYLCASQLGVNEKLFFGSGTQLSVL.

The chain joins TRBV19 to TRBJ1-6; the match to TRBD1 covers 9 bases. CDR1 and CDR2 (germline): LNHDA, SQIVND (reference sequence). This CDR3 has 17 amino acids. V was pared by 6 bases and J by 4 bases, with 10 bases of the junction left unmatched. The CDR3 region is CASSHRQGGSYNSPLHF. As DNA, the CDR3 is TGTGCCAGTAGCCATCGACAGGGGGGGTCTTATAATTCACCCCTCCACTTT.

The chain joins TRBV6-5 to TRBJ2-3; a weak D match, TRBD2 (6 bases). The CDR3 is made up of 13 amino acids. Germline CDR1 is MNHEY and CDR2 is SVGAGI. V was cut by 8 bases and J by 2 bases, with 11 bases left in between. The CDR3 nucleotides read TGTGCCAGCCCGGGAGCCTTCACAGATACGCAGTATTTT. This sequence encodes CASPGAFTDTQYF.

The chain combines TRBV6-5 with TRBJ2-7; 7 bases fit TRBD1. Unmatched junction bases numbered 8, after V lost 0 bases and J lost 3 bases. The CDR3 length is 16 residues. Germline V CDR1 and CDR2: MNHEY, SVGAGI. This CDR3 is CASSYSPRQGRYEQYF. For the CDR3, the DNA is TGTGCCAGCAGTTACTCGCCCCGACAGGGACGCTACGAGCAGTACTTC.